This T cell receptor (beta chain) came from a study of radiation and T cells in renal cell carcinoma. Sequenced by immunoSEQ multiplex PCR; TCRdb stores in-frame clones only, minus some. The table records more than 75,000 clones, roughly four fifths of them present only once. Noted time point: baseline pretreatment blood. Treatment given: 15 Gy SBRT to primary tumor, nephrectomy 4 weeks later. A few counts support this clone. V lost 2 bases and J lost 4; bases outside the gene matches: 5. The CDR3 loop spans 15 amino acids. Germline-derived CDR1 and CDR2 are SGHNT and YYREEE (reference sequence). This TCR was recovered from a man between 60 and 70 years old with renal cell carcinoma. The V and J genes are TRBV5-4 and TRBJ1-3; TRBD1 matches at 8 bases. The source material was blood, sampled from a patient whose treatment included radiotherapy and nephrectomy. CDR3 nucleotides: TGTGCCAGCAGCTTAACCGGGACAGGCGGAAACACCATATATTTT. It yields the protein CASSLTGTGGNTIYF.